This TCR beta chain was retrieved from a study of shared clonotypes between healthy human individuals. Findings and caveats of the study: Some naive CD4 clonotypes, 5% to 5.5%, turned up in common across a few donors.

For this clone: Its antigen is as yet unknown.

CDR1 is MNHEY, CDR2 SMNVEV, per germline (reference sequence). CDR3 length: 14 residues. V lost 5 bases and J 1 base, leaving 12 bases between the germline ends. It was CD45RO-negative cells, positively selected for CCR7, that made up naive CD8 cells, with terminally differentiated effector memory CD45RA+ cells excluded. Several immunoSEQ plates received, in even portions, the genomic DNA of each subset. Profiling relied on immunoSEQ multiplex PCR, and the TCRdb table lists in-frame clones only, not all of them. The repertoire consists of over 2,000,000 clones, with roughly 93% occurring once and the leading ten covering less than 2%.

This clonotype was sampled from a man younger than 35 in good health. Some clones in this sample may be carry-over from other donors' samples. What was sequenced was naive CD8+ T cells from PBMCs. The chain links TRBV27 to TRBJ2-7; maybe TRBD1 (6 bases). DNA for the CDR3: TGTGCCAGCAGTGCCCGACAGGCTTCCTACGAGCAGTACTTC. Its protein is CASSARQASYEQYF.